The clone carrying this TCR beta chain was detected many times. This entry is derived from a study of T-cell reconstitution after alpha-beta-depleted transplantation in children. From germline, CDR1 is SGHTA and CDR2 FQGNSA. J lost 1 base, V lost 9 bases, and 8 bases had no gene match. This CDR3 is built from 14 residues. Preparation of the TCRbeta library was carried out with unique molecular identifiers. TCRdb independently ran MiXCR on the PCR reads; one entry per CDR3 protein. Of more than 90,000 distinct CDR3 sequences in the sample, roughly 8.4% were seen once. V is TRBV7-2 and J is TRBJ2-5, with TRBD1 identical over 7 bases. The sequence was collected from a human donor who donated a stem cell graft to a child with congenital amegakaryocytic thrombocytopenia. Source: PBMCs from the stem cell graft donor, taken from the stem cell graft. Written as DNA, the CDR3 is TGTGCCAGTAAGGGGGCAGCATTCCAAGAGACCCAGTACTTC. Translating it yields CASKGAAFQETQYF.